This T cell receptor beta chain came from a study of cytomegalovirus exposure and HLA in healthy donors. Across the whole study: Later analysis reported that the approximately 110 validation repertoires shared the platform of the approximately 620 first-cohort repertoires. Study results and limitations: The study labeled approximately 150 TCR beta chains cytomegalovirus-associated.

The method was immunoSEQ multiplex PCR; TCRdb's version includes in-frame clones alone and lacks a portion of them. The table shows more than 65,000 clones, with about 96% occurring only once. The trim removed 1 base at V and 2 bases at J, leaving 5 bases unmatched. The CDR3 extends over 15 amino acids. Germline CDR1 SGDLS, CDR2 YYNGEE. This clone was seen once. Its antigen is undetermined. V is TRBV9 and J is TRBJ2-5; 7 bases agree with TRBD2. Sequences were obtained from PBMCs. This TCR was recovered from a young woman in good health and CMV-seronegative. DNA for the CDR3: TGTGCCAGCAGCGTATTGGATAGCGGGCAAGAGACCCAGTACTTC. Translated: CASSVLDSGQETQYF.